These 17 T cell receptor beta chains were sequenced from one sample in a study of cytomegalovirus exposure and HLA in healthy donors. Vbeta (60) and Jbeta (13) primers were used in the PCR. Only in-frame clones appear in the TCRdb table, and some are missing; sequencing was by immunoSEQ multiplex PCR. Seen here are 150,000 to 200,000 clones, around 80% observed once, and the top ten hold roughly 4.5%. Sequencing input: PBMCs. These receptors were obtained from a woman aged 45-60 years in good health and CMV-seropositive.

The chain has TRBV10-2 and TRBJ2-2; 10 nucleotides line up with TRBD2. This CDR3 spans 15 amino acids. V lost 5 bases, J lost 5 bases, and 5 bases stayed unmatched. CDR1 is WSHSY, CDR2 SAAADI, per germline. The CDR3 sequence is CASSLSGRETGELFF. The CDR3, as DNA: TGCGCCAGCAGTCTGAGCGGGAGGGAAACCGGGGAGCTGTTTTTT.

The chain is built from TRBV6-6 and TRBJ1-2, with 9 bases identical to TRBD1. Trimming removed 6 bases from V and 4 bases from J; junction bases left unmatched: 12. The CDR3 runs 16 residues. Germline V gene lookup returns CDR1 MNHNY and CDR2 SVGAGI (reference sequence). This chain's CDR3 is CASRTAPGQGIYGYTF. CDR3 coding DNA: TGTGCCAGCAGGACCGCACCGGGACAGGGCATCTATGGCTACACCTTC.

J is TRBJ1-5 and V is TRBV27, with 7 bases lining up with TRBD1. This CDR3 has 15 residues. Germline V gives CDR1 MNHEY, CDR2 SMNVEV (reference sequence). V trimming: 10 bases; J trimming: 3 bases; junction bases outside the gene matches: 12. CDR3 DNA sequence: TGTGCCACCGCACAGACAGGGATCTACAATCAGCCCCAGCATTTT. It is translated as CATAQTGIYNQPQHF.

By its share, this clone is medium-sized (0.01 to 0.1%). The gene calls are TRBV6-1 and TRBJ2-7, with 9 bases matching TRBD2. CDR1 MNHNS and CDR2 SASEGT come from the germline V gene. V was pared by 4 bases and J by 7 bases, with 5 bases of the junction left unmatched. The CDR3 runs 13 residues. This chain's CDR3 is CASSVAGEVEQYF. The CDR3 region has the DNA TGTGCCAGCAGTGTAGCGGGGGAGGTGGAGCAGTACTTC.

V and J are TRBV18 and TRBJ1-4; 9 positions agree with TRBD1. CDR1 and CDR2 from the germline V gene are KGHSH and LQKENI. V lost 5 bases and J lost 7; bases outside the gene matches: 11. CDR3 length: 16 residues. The CDR3 DNA follows: TGTGCCAGCTCATCCAAATCACAGGGGGCCGGTGAAAAACTGTTTTTT. It translates to CASSSKSQGAGEKLFF.

This clone was picked up one time. This chain uses TRBV7-9 with TRBJ1-2; no firm D call. Germline assignment: CDR1 SEHNR and CDR2 FQNEAQ (reference sequence). The CDR3 totals 13 residues. The V gene lost 1 base and the J gene lost 5 bases, with 8 bases spanning the gap. The CDR3 DNA is TGTGCCAGCAGCTTAGGCAGTTCTTATGGCTACACCTTC. It is translated as CASSLGSSYGYTF.

The chain joins TRBV11-3 to TRBJ2-1; tentative D call: TRBD2 (5 bases). The CDR3 length is 12 residues. Germline V gene sequence: CDR1 SGHNT, CDR2 YENEEA. The ends were cut back, 5 bases at V and 7 bases at J, with 9 bases in the middle. As DNA, the CDR3 is TGTGCCAGCAGCAGGGAGATGAATGAGCAGTTCTTC. Encoded protein: CASSREMNEQFF.

V is TRBV7-8 and J is TRBJ2-7, with a weak D call TRBD1 (7 bases). V lost 3 bases and J 6 bases, leaving 21 bases between the germline ends. The CDR3 has 16 amino acids. Germline V CDR1 and CDR2: SGHVS, FQNEAQ. The CDR3 spells CASSLMGGQAPLEQYF. In nucleotides, the CDR3 is TGTGCCAGCAGCTTGATGGGAGGACAGGCCCCCCTCGAGCAGTACTTC.

This clone was seen a handful of times. This chain uses TRBV28 with TRBJ1-2; D unclear. Germline V gene data show CDR1 as MDHEN and CDR2 as SYDVKM. V was shortened by 5 bases and J by 5 bases, with 18 bases between the two germline ends. This CDR3 spans 15 amino acids. DNA for the CDR3: TGTGCCAGCAGTGGAACGGACGGAGGATTATATGGCTACACCTTC. This encodes CASSGTDGGLYGYTF.

This chain joins TRBV28 and TRBJ2-3; TRBD2 matches 8 bases. This CDR3 region has 15 residues. From germline, CDR1 is MDHEN and CDR2 SYDVKM. The junction had 6 bases not matched to a gene; V was cut back by 5 bases and J by 2 bases. Written as DNA, the CDR3 is TGTGCCAGCAGTCCTACTAGCGGCCCCACAGATACGCAGTATTTT. Protein: CASSPTSGPTDTQYF.

The gene calls are TRBV4-2 and TRBJ2-7, with no clear D. Germline V gives CDR1 LGHNA, CDR2 YNFKEQ. The ends were cut back, 4 bases at V and 5 bases at J, with 6 bases in the middle. This CDR3 has 11 residues. CDR3 sequence reads: CASSRQNEQYF. The CDR3 DNA is TGTGCCAGCAGCCGTCAGAACGAGCAGTACTTC.

The J gene is TRBJ2-3, the V gene TRBV19; tentative D call: TRBD2 (6 bases). This CDR3 contains 15 residues. V was clipped by 3 bases and J by 3 bases, with 13 bases between them. In germline, CDR1 is LNHDA, CDR2 SQIVND (reference sequence). The CDR3 sequence: CASSIPWRGTDTQYF. In DNA form, the CDR3 reads TGTGCCAGTAGTATCCCCTGGCGGGGAACAGATACGCAGTATTTT.

On this clone itself: The same CDR3 also results from other DNA sequences found in this sample. The DNA of the CDR3 is TGTGCCAGCAGCTTGGACGGACATAGCAATCAGCCCCAGCATTTT. This encodes CASSLDGHSNQPQHF. The chain recombines TRBV5-4 with TRBJ1-5; possible D gene TRBD1, 5 bases. The CDR3 extends over 15 amino acids. V dropped 0 bases and J dropped 0 bases, with 7 bases sitting between them. The germline V gene encodes CDR1 SGHNT and CDR2 YYREEE (reference sequence). Full variable domain (remainder filled in from reference TRBV5-4 and TRBJ1-5): ETGVTQSPTHLIKTRGQQVTLRCSSQSGHNTVSWYQQALGQGPQFIFQYYREEENGRGNFPPRFSGLQFPNYSSELNVNALELDDSALYLCASSLDGHSNQPQHFGDGTRLSIL.

This clone has more than one count but fewer than ten. J is TRBJ1-3 and V is TRBV18; 8 bases are shared with TRBD1. J was trimmed by 7 bases and V by 0 bases; bases with no gene match: 14. Germline values: CDR1 KGHSH, CDR2 LQKENI. This CDR3 has 18 residues. The DNA for the CDR3 is TGTGCCAGCTCACCACCCCCCCGGACAGGGTCTGAGAGTAACACCATATATTTT. Translation: CASSPPPRTGSESNTIYF. Combining the CDR3 with reference TRBV18 and TRBJ1-3 gives the whole variable domain NAGVMQNPRHLVRRRGQEARLRCSPMKGHSHVYWYRQLPEEGLKFMVYLQKENIIDESGMPKERFSAEFPKEGPSILRIQQVVRGDSAAYFCASSPPPRTGSESNTIYFGEGSWLTVV.

The chain employs TRBV5-1 and TRBJ1-1; D gene uncertain. CDR1 and CDR2 from the germline V gene are SGHRS and YFSETQ. The CDR3 has 13 amino acids. Deletions cut 0 bases from V and 7 bases from J, with 10 bases between. The CDR3 loop is CASSLEVEGEAFF. The CDR3 DNA follows: TGCGCCAGCAGCTTGGAGGTTGAGGGTGAAGCTTTCTTT.

This clone was counted a single time. This chain uses TRBV5-8 with TRBJ2-1; 7 bases match TRBD1. In germline, CDR1 is SGHTS, CDR2 YDEGEE. V shed 3 bases, J shed 4 bases, and the junction held 4 bases outside the gene matches. The CDR3 is made up of 14 amino acids. The CDR3 bases are TGTGCCAGCAGCTGGGACAGCCTTTACAATGAGCAGTTCTTC. Amino acid sequence: CASSWDSLYNEQFF. Based on the CDR3 plus reference TRBV5-8 and TRBJ2-1, the full variable domain is EAGVTQSPTHLIKTRGQQATLRCSPISGHTSVYWYQQALGLGLQFLLWYDEGEERNRGNFPPRFSGRQFPNYSSELNVNALELEDSALYLCASSWDSLYNEQFFGPGTRLTVL.

This clone was found once. The germline gene is not matched at one end of the junction; a read error may be the cause. V gene TRBV11-2 combines with J gene TRBJ2-5; D might be TRBD2 (6 bases). The CDR3 is 14 amino acids. The germline gives CDR1 SGHAT, CDR2 FQNNGV. CDR3 nucleotides: TGTGCCAGCAGCTTAGCTAGCGTCCAAGAGATCCAGTACTTC. Encoded protein: CASSLASVQEIQYF.